A single sample gave rise to the 18 T cell receptor beta chains below, sequenced in a study of blood T cell repertoires in COVID-19. This table comes from immunoSEQ multiplex PCR, and its TCRdb copy is limited to in-frame clones, with some not included. The sample lists around 310,000 clones, around nine tenths occurring once. Sequencing used PBMCs or T cells enriched from blood (not recorded which). The receptors here all came from a woman in her 40s who had recovered from COVID-19.

The DNA of the CDR3 is TGTGCCTGGACTGGGAGGGGTCGAGCAGATACGCAGTATTTT. Amino acids: CAWTGRGRADTQYF. This sequence joins TRBV30 and TRBJ2-3; 7 positions agree with TRBD2. This CDR3 region has 14 residues. CDR1 is GTSNPN, CDR2 SVGIG, per germline (reference sequence). J gave up 4 bases and V 4 bases, and 8 bases lay outside the gene matches.

The chain is built from TRBV30 and TRBJ2-1; D gene ambiguous. V was trimmed by 8 bases and J by 4 bases, leaving 9 bases between them. CDR3 length: 11 amino acids. Per the germline V gene, CDR1 is GTSNPN and CDR2 is SVGIG (reference sequence). The chain's CDR3 is CALTEYNEQFF. CDR3 nucleotides: TGTGCCCTCACAGAATACAATGAGCAGTTCTTC.

This clone has just a few counts. This chain joins TRBV6-1 and TRBJ2-7; D not certain. Deletions cut 2 bases from V and 4 bases from J, with 3 bases between. This CDR3 spans 11 amino acids. Germline-derived CDR1 and CDR2 are MNHNS and SASEGT. CDR3 region: CASSEPYEQYF. The DNA for the CDR3 is TGTGCCAGCAGTGAACCGTACGAGCAGTACTTC.

Written as DNA, the CDR3 is TGTGCCAGCAGCTTAGTCAGGGCCGCTAACTATGGCTACACCTTC. This translates into CASSLVRAANYGYTF. The chain uses TRBV7-2 and TRBJ1-2, with D possibly being TRBD1 (5 bases). This CDR3 region has 15 residues. CDR1 and CDR2 from the germline V gene are SGHTA and FQGNSA. With 1 base removed from V and 0 bases from J, the gap between germline ends came to 9 bases.

The chain has TRBV19 and TRBJ1-2, with D possibly TRBD1 on 6 matching bases. Germline CDR1 is LNHDA and CDR2 is SQIVND (reference sequence). V was shortened by 7 bases and J by 6 bases, with 18 bases between the two germline ends. The CDR3 spans 14 residues. The CDR3 protein is CASTLNRVTNGYTF. The CDR3 DNA follows: TGTGCCAGTACCCTAAACAGGGTGACCAATGGCTACACCTTC.

A few counts support this clone. The chain has TRBV20-1 and TRBJ2-1; 10 nucleotides align to TRBD2. V lost 3 bases and J lost 5; bases outside the gene matches: 7. Germline V lookup: CDR1 DFQATT, CDR2 SNEGSKA (reference sequence). The CDR3 runs 15 residues. The CDR3 DNA reads TGCAGTGCTAGTATTGGGACTAGCGCCAACAATGAGCAGTTCTTC. This translates into CSASIGTSANNEQFF.

CDR3 residues: CASSIYRAASPLHF. CDR3 sequence (DNA): TGTGCCAGTAGTATATACAGGGCGGCCTCACCCCTCCACTTT. This chain links TRBV19 with TRBJ1-6, with D possibly matching TRBD1 (6 bases). Trimming took off 2 bases at V and 10 bases at J, with 12 bases between the two ends. Germline assignment: CDR1 LNHDA and CDR2 SQIVND (reference sequence). This CDR3 is 14 amino acids long.

This clone has just a few counts. V is TRBV7-9 and J is TRBJ2-7; 7 positions agree with TRBD2. The junction had 0 bases not matched to a gene; V was cut back by 2 bases and J by 2 bases. Per the germline V gene, CDR1 is SEHNR and CDR2 is FQNEAQ (reference sequence). This CDR3 has 13 amino acids. CDR3 DNA: TGTGCCAGCAGCTTAAGCGGGGCCTACGAGCAGTACTTC. It encodes CASSLSGAYEQYF.

The chain has TRBV5-1 and TRBJ2-3, with no clear D. The CDR3 totals 14 residues. Germline V CDR1 and CDR2: SGHRS, YFSETQ. The V gene lost 8 bases and the J gene lost 1 base, with 14 bases spanning the gap. This CDR3 reads CASRRVSGTDTQYF. DNA of the CDR3: TGCGCCAGTAGGAGAGTTTCGGGCACAGATACGCAGTATTTT.

The V gene is TRBV7-4, the J gene TRBJ2-2; D is possibly TRBD1 (6 bases). V lost 5 bases and J lost 3, with 16 bases in between. Germline V gene data show CDR1 as SGHVT and CDR2 as SQSDAQ. CDR3 length equals 16 residues. The CDR3 nucleotides read TGTGCCAGCAGCACTACAGGGACCCCGGACACCGGGGAGCTGTTTTTT. It is translated as CASSTTGTPDTGELFF.

The chain employs TRBV11-3 and TRBJ2-1; TRBD2 matches at 14 bases. The CDR3 totals 15 residues. V was clipped by 6 bases and J by 4 bases; unmatched bases: 2. Germline lookup yields CDR1 SGHNT and CDR2 YENEEA. CDR3 loop: CASRGTSGSYNEQFF. CDR3 bases: TGTGCCAGCAGGGGGACTAGCGGGAGTTACAATGAGCAGTTCTTC.

The rearrangement links TRBV11-2 to TRBJ2-5; 7 nucleotides align to TRBD2. J lost 5 bases, V lost 3 bases, and 9 bases had no gene match. There are 15 residues in the CDR3. Germline lookup yields CDR1 SGHAT and CDR2 FQNNGV. CDR3 DNA sequence: TGTGCCAGCAGCTTCCAAGCGGGGTGGGGGGAGACCCAGTACTTC. Protein: CASSFQAGWGETQYF.

DNA of the CDR3: TGTGCCAGCAGCTTAGTCAGGACGGCGGGAGAGACCCAGTACTTC. Its translation is CASSLVRTAGETQYF. V and J are TRBV11-2 and TRBJ2-5; D is perhaps TRBD2 (5 bases). The length of the CDR3 is 15 residues. The germline CDR1 and CDR2 sequences are SGHAT and FQNNGV. V was shortened by 1 base and J by 4 bases, with 13 bases between the two germline ends.

This chain connects TRBV11-2 to TRBJ1-4; 7 bases align to TRBD1. There are 14 residues in the CDR3. Germline CDR1 and CDR2: SGHAT and FQNNGV. V dropped 5 bases and J dropped 7; count of bases not matched to a gene: 7. CDR3 coding DNA: TGTGCCAGCAGCCTTGACAGGGTTGGTGAAAAACTGTTTTTT. This translates into CASSLDRVGEKLFF. Drawing the rest from reference TRBV11-2 and TRBJ1-4, the complete variable domain is EAGVAQSPRYKIIEKRQSVAFWCNPISGHATLYWYQQILGQGPKLLIQFQNNGVVDDSQLPKDRFSAERLKGVDSTLKIQPAKLEDSAVYLCASSLDRVGEKLFFGSGTQLSVL.

The CDR3 coding sequence is TGTGCCTGGAGTGTATCCCCGACAGGGACCAAACGTCCTTATGGCTACACCTTC. As protein: CAWSVSPTGTKRPYGYTF. The chain combines TRBV30 with TRBJ1-2; 7 bases align to TRBD1. Germline-derived CDR1 and CDR2 are GTSNPN and SVGIG (reference sequence). V gave up 0 bases and J gave up 5 bases; unmatched junction bases: 18. CDR3 length: 18 amino acids.

The V call is TRBV19, the J call TRBJ1-1, with a tentative D call TRBD1 (6 bases). Germline lookup yields CDR1 LNHDA and CDR2 SQIVND (reference sequence). The CDR3 totals 15 residues. Trimming shortened V by 3 bases and J by 2 bases, and 13 bases separated the two germline ends. CDR3 sequence reads: CASSITGWGNTEAFF. The CDR3 DNA follows: TGTGCCAGTAGTATTACAGGGTGGGGTAACACTGAAGCTTTCTTT.

This rearrangement joins TRBV4-3 to TRBJ1-1; D gene uncertain. The germline V gene encodes CDR1 LGHNA and CDR2 YSLEER. The CDR3 extends over 13 amino acids. V was clipped by 0 bases and J by 8 bases, with 10 bases between them. The CDR3 sequence: CASSQDPSFEAFF. Written as DNA, the CDR3 is TGCGCCAGCAGCCAAGATCCCAGTTTCGAAGCTTTCTTT.

The chain is built from TRBV4-1 and TRBJ1-4; D gene uncertain. V was pared by 0 bases and J by 4 bases, with 6 bases between. Germline V gene sequence: CDR1 MGHRA, CDR2 YSYEKL. The CDR3 loop spans 14 amino acids. For the CDR3, the DNA is TGCGCCAGCAGCCAAGACACCTATAATGAAAAACTGTTTTTT. As protein: CASSQDTYNEKLFF.